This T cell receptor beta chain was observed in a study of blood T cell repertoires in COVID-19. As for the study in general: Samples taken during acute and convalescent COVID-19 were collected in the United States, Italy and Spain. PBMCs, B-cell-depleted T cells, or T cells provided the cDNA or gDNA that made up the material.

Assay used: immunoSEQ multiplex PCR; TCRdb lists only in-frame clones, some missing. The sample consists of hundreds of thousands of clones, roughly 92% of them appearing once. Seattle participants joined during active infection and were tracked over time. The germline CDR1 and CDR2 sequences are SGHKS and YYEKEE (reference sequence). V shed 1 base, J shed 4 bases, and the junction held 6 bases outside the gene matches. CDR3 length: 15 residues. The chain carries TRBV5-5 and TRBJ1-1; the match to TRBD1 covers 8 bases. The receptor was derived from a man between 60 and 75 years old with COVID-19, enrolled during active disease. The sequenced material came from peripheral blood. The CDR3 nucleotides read TGTGCCAGCAGCTTGACCGGACAGGGCGTCACTGAAGCTTTCTTT. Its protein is CASSLTGQGVTEAFF.